The 15 T cell receptor beta chains in this list originate from one sample, sequenced in a study of cytomegalovirus exposure and HLA in healthy donors. The PCR ran on 60 Vbeta and 13 Jbeta primers. The repertoire was sequenced with immunoSEQ multiplex PCR; TCRdb's copy has only in-frame clones and lacks some. The table shows 200,000 to 250,000 clones, with 60% to 80% occurring only once. The sequenced sample consisted of PBMCs. The source of these receptors is a male donor in good health and CMV-seronegative.

The J gene is TRBJ2-3, the V gene TRBV7-6; the match to TRBD2 covers 9 bases. The germline V gene has CDR1 SGHVS and CDR2 FNYEAQ. This CDR3 has 18 amino acids. V lost 0 bases to trimming and J lost 0 bases; unmatched junction nucleotides: 7. CDR3 protein: CASSLAQLAGSSTDTQYF. CDR3 nucleotides: TGTGCCAGCAGCTTAGCCCAGCTAGCGGGGTCTAGCACAGATACGCAGTATTTT.

A few counts support this clone. The chain has TRBV5-1 and TRBJ1-5; no clear D. The ends were cut back, 1 base at V and 5 bases at J, with 7 bases in the middle. CDR3 size: 13 residues. Germline-derived CDR1 and CDR2 are SGHRS and YFSETQ. Here the CDR3 DNA reads TGCGCCAGCAGCTTGTACACCGATCAGCCCCAGCATTTT. It translates to CASSLYTDQPQHF. Drawing the rest from reference TRBV5-1 and TRBJ1-5, the complete variable domain is KAGVTQTPRYLIKTRGQQVTLSCSPISGHRSVSWYQQTPGQGLQFLFEYFSETQRNKGNFPGRFSGRQFSNSRSEMNVSTLELGDSALYLCASSLYTDQPQHFGDGTRLSIL.

The V gene is TRBV7-3, the J gene TRBJ2-2; TRBD2 aligns across 10 bases. Trimming took 3 bases from V and 6 from J; bases not matched to a gene: 4. Germline V gene data show CDR1 as SGHTA and CDR2 as FQGTGA. CDR3 length: 15 residues. CDR3 coding DNA: TGTGCCAGCAGCTTTACTCTAGCGGGAGCCGGGGAGCTGTTTTTT. It codes for CASSFTLAGAGELFF.

This clone was seen a single time. V gene TRBV25-1 combines with J gene TRBJ2-7; TRBD2 aligns across 7 bases. The CDR3 runs to 12 residues. The trim removed 8 bases at V and 7 bases at J, leaving 8 bases unmatched. CDR1 is MGHDK and CDR2 is SYGVNS in the germline V gene. DNA for the CDR3: TGTGCCAGCCGGCGGGAGATTGGTGAGCAGTACTTC. Protein sequence: CASRREIGEQYF.

The chain links TRBV11-2 to TRBJ2-1; tentatively, D is TRBD2 (7 bases). Trimming took off 1 base at V and 9 bases at J, with 16 bases between the two ends. CDR1 is SGHAT, CDR2 FQNNGV, per germline. The CDR3 has 15 amino acids. The DNA for the CDR3 is TGTGCCAGCAGCTTAGTGGCGGGGGCACTAAGTGAGCAGTTCTTC. Protein sequence: CASSLVAGALSEQFF.

This chain links TRBV10-3 with TRBJ2-7, with D perhaps matching TRBD1 (8 bases). The germline V gene has CDR1 ENHRY and CDR2 SYGVKD. The CDR3 is 18 amino acids. The V end was cut by 2 bases, the J end by 6 bases, with 26 bases between. The chain's CDR3 is CAISEGSTGTGPGGEQYF. CDR3 nucleotide sequence: TGTGCCATCAGTGAGGGCTCTACCGGGACAGGTCCGGGAGGCGAGCAGTACTTC.

The J gene is TRBJ2-3, the V gene TRBV6-6; D is perhaps TRBD1 (6 bases). The V and J ends lost 3 bases and 4 bases respectively, with 14 bases between them. CDR3 length: 15 residues. Germline V gene sequence: CDR1 MNHNY, CDR2 SVGAGI (reference sequence). The CDR3 nucleotides are TGTGCCAGCAGTTATGATGCCAGGGGATCAGATACGCAGTATTTT. Protein sequence: CASSYDARGSDTQYF.

This clone appeared a few times. Here the CDR3 DNA reads TGTGCCAGCAGTATGGGTTGGTGGAGGGATTATCAGCCCCAGCATTTT. Its protein product is CASSMGWWRDYQPQHF. The chain recombines TRBV5-5 with TRBJ1-5; D is ambiguous. The CDR3 extends over 16 amino acids. Trimming removed 5 bases at V and 5 bases at J, with 20 bases between. CDR1 and CDR2 (germline): SGHKS, YYEKEE (reference sequence).

The chain carries TRBV18 and TRBJ1-2; D not certain. Trimming pared 1 base from V and 6 bases from J, leaving 9 bases between. The CDR3 runs 13 residues. Germline V gene lookup returns CDR1 KGHSH and CDR2 LQKENI. The CDR3 coding sequence is TGTGCCAGCTCACCACGGGAGGGAGATGGCTACACCTTC. It specifies CASSPREGDGYTF.

The chain employs TRBV4-1 and TRBJ1-1; D is possibly TRBD1 (5 bases). V was shortened by 0 bases and J by 5 bases, with 25 bases between the two germline ends. The CDR3 covers 19 residues. CDR1 is MGHRA, CDR2 YSYEKL, per germline. This CDR3 reads CASSQDPRGQGLSQTEAFF. The CDR3, as DNA: TGCGCCAGCAGCCAAGATCCCCGTGGGCAGGGACTATCGCAGACTGAAGCTTTCTTT.

This clone was counted ten times or more. The V and J genes are TRBV28 and TRBJ2-7; D may be TRBD1 (6 bases). Trimming stripped 6 bases from V and 0 bases from J, with 12 bases between. The length of the CDR3 is 14 residues. Germline loops: CDR1 MDHEN, CDR2 SYDVKM. CDR3 protein: CASSLDRTSYEQYF. CDR3 in DNA: TGTGCCAGCAGCCTCGACAGGACCTCCTACGAGCAGTACTTC.

CDR3 loop: CASSPRDSYGYTF. The CDR3 nucleotides are TGTGCCAGCAGCCCACGGGACAGTTATGGCTACACCTTC. The gene calls are TRBV7-9 and TRBJ1-2; TRBD1 matches at 7 bases. Trimming took 5 bases from V and 5 from J; bases not matched to a gene: 5. The germline CDR1 and CDR2 sequences are SEHNR and FQNEAQ (reference sequence). The CDR3 length is 13 residues.

The chain couples TRBV6-6 to TRBJ2-3; 7 bases align to TRBD1. The CDR3 has 16 residues. Germline V gene data show CDR1 as MNHNY and CDR2 as SVGAGI (reference sequence). Trimming removed 5 bases from V and 4 bases from J; junction bases left unmatched: 12. The CDR3 loop is CASSRDRATFSDTQYF. Here the CDR3 DNA reads TGTGCCAGCAGTCGAGACAGGGCGACGTTCTCAGATACGCAGTATTTT.

The CDR3 region is CASSLSGNLPSYNEQFF. The CDR3 DNA reads TGTGCCAGCAGCTTGTCCGGGAACCTTCCTTCCTACAATGAGCAGTTCTTC. V and J are TRBV5-6 and TRBJ2-1; a weak D match, TRBD2 (5 bases). The CDR3 runs to 17 residues. Germline V gives CDR1 SGHDT, CDR2 YYEEEE. V lost 1 base, J lost 1 base, and 15 bases lay in between.

The chain is built from TRBV5-5 and TRBJ2-3, with 8 nucleotides matching TRBD1. This CDR3 is built from 14 residues. V shed 1 base and J 6 bases; nucleotides not matched to a gene: 4. Per germline, CDR1 SGHKS and CDR2 YYEKEE (reference sequence). In DNA form, the CDR3 reads TGTGCCAGCAGCTTGCCGACAGGGGTCGATACGCAGTATTTT. It specifies CASSLPTGVDTQYF.